This TCR beta chain stems from a study of blood T cell repertoires in COVID-19. Germline CDR1 and CDR2: MDHEN and SYDVKM. The V gene lost 2 bases and the J gene lost 6 bases, with 14 bases spanning the gap. The CDR3 sequence is 15 residues long. Study members were between 18 and 89 years old and lived in approximately 25 US regions. Participants had their cohort set by participant-reported clinical history. Here immunoSEQ multiplex PCR was the method, and the copy in TCRdb shows in-frame clones only, minus some. Of roughly 280,000 clones listed, approximately 90% were seen once; the top ten hold roughly 2.5%.

The rearrangement uses TRBV28 and TRBJ2-4; perhaps TRBD2 as D (7 bases). This TCR derives from a woman aged 18 to 35 who had recovered from COVID-19. Sequencing used PBMCs or T cells enriched from blood (not recorded which). The CDR3 sequence: CASSLGGGPVNIQYF. As DNA, the CDR3 is TGTGCCAGCAGTTTAGGGGGGGGGCCAGTAAACATTCAGTACTTC.